The clone carrying this T cell receptor beta chain came up once. As yet, its antigen is unknown. CDR1 SGHDT and CDR2 YYEEEE come from the germline V gene. The CDR3 runs to 16 residues. J lost 2 bases, V lost 4 bases, and 6 bases had no gene match. The data are from a study of cytomegalovirus exposure and HLA in healthy donors. Study-wide results and limits: Compared with the roughly 700-donor mean, an Asian-associated ancestry cluster reportedly had fewer N-insertions, according to a later analysis. A later analysis appeared to link common viral pathogens to several of the most significant clusters.

It was with 60 Vbeta and 13 Jbeta primers that the PCR ran. Clones were sequenced by immunoSEQ multiplex PCR, and TCRdb holds only the in-frame ones, with some missing. This sample carries roughly 160,000 clones, approximately 80% of them seen once, and the ten largest clones take 7%. The source is a woman aged 25 to 39 in good health and CMV-seropositive. This chain joins TRBV5-6 and TRBJ2-2; 9 bases are shared with TRBD1. The sequenced material came from PBMCs. The CDR3 is CASSRGTGPNTGELFF. In DNA form, the CDR3 reads TGTGCCAGCAGCCGAGGGACAGGGCCAAACACCGGGGAGCTGTTTTTT.